The 4 T cell receptor beta chains listed next were all sequenced from one sample in a study of T cells in Graves' hyperthyroidism and ophthalmopathy. Researchers took RNA transcripts and amplified the TCR beta CDR3 regions from them. The primer set for the first-round RT-PCR of the TCR CDR3 was HTBI. TCRdb passed the multiplex PCR reads through MiXCR, listing each CDR3 protein once. The table has fewer than 350,000 distinct CDR3 sequences, 15% to 20% seen once. The sequenced material came from blood. The receptors were sampled from a woman in her forties with Graves' ophthalmopathy.

This clonotype was counted many times. V is TRBV4-1 and J is TRBJ1-1, with TRBD1 as a possible D gene (5 bases). V lost 0 bases to trimming and J lost 1 base, with 9 bases between them. The CDR3 has 15 residues. Germline-derived CDR1 and CDR2 are MGHRA and YSYEKL. The CDR3 coding sequence is TGCGCCAGCAGCCAAGAAGGAAGGGGGAACACTGAAGCTTTCTTT. Protein product: CASSQEGRGNTEAFF.

This clonotype was counted between two and nine times. The chain uses TRBV28 and TRBJ2-7; 10 nucleotides agree with TRBD1. The CDR3 totals 15 residues. J lost 5 bases, V lost 4 bases, and 8 bases had no gene match. Germline V gene lookup returns CDR1 MDHEN and CDR2 SYDVKM. The CDR3 region is CASSSGTGATNEQYF. Written as DNA, the CDR3 is TGTGCCAGCAGTTCCGGGACAGGGGCGACCAACGAGCAGTACTTC.

This clonotype was seen ten or more times. This chain connects TRBV20-1 to TRBJ2-5; D perhaps matches TRBD1 (6 bases). Germline V gene lookup returns CDR1 DFQATT and CDR2 SNEGSKA (reference sequence). The CDR3 consists of 11 residues. Deletions cut 6 bases from V and 2 bases from J, with 7 bases between. In nucleotides, the CDR3 is TGCAGTGCGGGGACACAAGAGACCCAGTACTTC. Translating gives CSAGTQETQYF.

This clonotype was detected ten times or more. This chain uses TRBV6-5 with TRBJ2-3, with a possible D match to TRBD1 (5 bases). The V end lost 6 bases, the J end lost 1 base, and 20 bases lay between the germline ends. In germline, CDR1 is MNHEY, CDR2 SVGAGI. This CDR3 is 17 amino acids long. The CDR3 DNA is TGTGCCAGCAGCCTCCGGGCCCCAGGGCCAGGCACAGATACGCAGTATTTT. Translation gives CASSLRAPGPGTDTQYF.